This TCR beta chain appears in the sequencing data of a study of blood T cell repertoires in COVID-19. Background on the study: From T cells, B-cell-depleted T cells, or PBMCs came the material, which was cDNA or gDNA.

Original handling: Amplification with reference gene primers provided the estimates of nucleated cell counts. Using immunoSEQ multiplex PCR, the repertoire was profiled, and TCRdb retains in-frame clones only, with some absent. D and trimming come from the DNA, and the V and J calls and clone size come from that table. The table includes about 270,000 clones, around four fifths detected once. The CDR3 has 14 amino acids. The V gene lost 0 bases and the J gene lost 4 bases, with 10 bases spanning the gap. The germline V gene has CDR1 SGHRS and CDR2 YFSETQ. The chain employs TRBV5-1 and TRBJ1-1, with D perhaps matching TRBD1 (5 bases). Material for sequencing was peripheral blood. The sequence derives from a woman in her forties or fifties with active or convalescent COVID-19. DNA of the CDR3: TGCGCCAGCAGCTTGGGCCTTAGGGGCACTGAAGCTTTCTTT. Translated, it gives CASSLGLRGTEAFF.